Shown below are 17 T cell receptor beta chains from a single sample sequenced in a study of breast tumors, draining lymph nodes, adjacent tissues. Samples came from axillary lymph nodes draining the breast cancer. TCRdb used MiXCR to reprocess the multiplex PCR reads, holding one entry per CDR3 protein. The sample holds about 230,000 distinct CDR3 sequences, roughly 32% seen once. Sequencing input: axillary lymph node tissue. These receptors all come from a female donor with breast cancer. Some clones in this sample may be carry-over from other donors' samples.

This chain joins TRBV3-1 and TRBJ2-7, with a weak D call TRBD2 (6 bases). The CDR3 sequence is 13 residues long. V lost 1 base to trimming and J lost 4 bases, with 8 bases between them. Germline V gene data show CDR1 as LGHDT and CDR2 as YNNKEL (reference sequence). The CDR3 DNA reads as TGTGCCAGCAGCCAAGTGGGAGGTTACGAGCAGTACTTC. Its translation: CASSQVGGYEQYF.

This chain connects TRBV19 to TRBJ1-5, with a possible D match to TRBD1 (5 bases). V was clipped by 1 base and J by 5 bases, with 12 bases between them. Per the germline V gene, CDR1 is LNHDA and CDR2 is SQIVND (reference sequence). The length of the CDR3 is 15 residues. The CDR3 here is CASSIAAGNYQPQHF. The DNA for the CDR3 is TGTGCCAGTAGTATAGCCGCAGGGAACTATCAGCCCCAGCATTTT.

This clonotype was observed at least ten times. V is TRBV5-1 and J is TRBJ2-5; D might be TRBD1 (7 bases). V lost 3 bases to trimming and J lost 5 bases, with 11 bases between them. This CDR3 contains 13 residues. In germline, CDR1 is SGHRS, CDR2 YFSETQ. Here the CDR3 reads CASSYPGGETQYF. As DNA, the CDR3 is TGCGCCAGCAGCTATCCAGGGGGGGAGACCCAGTACTTC.

Notes on this clonotype: Germline is not matched at one junction end, which may reflect a read error. The CDR3 region has the DNA TGTGCCAGCTCCGGAGGGGCGACCACAGATACGCAGTGTTTT. It is translated as CASSGGATTDTQCF. The chain is built from TRBV18 and TRBJ2-3; maybe TRBD2 (6 bases). The CDR3 runs to 14 residues. Germline lookup yields CDR1 KGHSH and CDR2 LQKENI.

This clonotype appeared a single time. Given a much more abundant clone one base away, this may be a read error. The rearrangement links TRBV6-2 or TRBV6-3 to TRBJ2-3; D unclear. The CDR3 is made up of 15 amino acids. Looked up from germline, CDR1 is MNHEY and CDR2 is SVGEGT. Between the trimmed V and J ends, which lost 4 bases and 3 bases, there was a span of 14 bases. The CDR3 DNA reads TGTGCCAGCAGTTCCACGCCTCGACGGACAGATACGCAGTATTTT. Protein product: CASSSTPRRTDTQYF.

This clonotype has ten or more counts. The chain has TRBV5-8 and TRBJ2-3, with D unresolved. The germline V gene encodes CDR1 SGHTS and CDR2 YDEGEE. The V end was cut by 0 bases, the J end by 2 bases, with 10 bases between. The length of the CDR3 is 15 residues. CDR3 DNA: TGTGCCAGCAGCTTGGGCCCGGGTCCCACAGATACGCAGTATTTT. Protein sequence: CASSLGPGPTDTQYF.

This clonotype was detected many times. The J gene is TRBJ1-2, the V gene TRBV7-3; D is uncertain. This CDR3 region has 16 residues. The germline gives CDR1 SGHTA, CDR2 FQGTGA. V was shortened by 1 base and J by 4 bases, with 16 bases between the two germline ends. The CDR3 sequence: CASSLKHSPLSYGYTF. The CDR3 nucleotides read TGTGCCAGCAGCTTAAAACACAGCCCCCTGAGCTATGGCTACACCTTC.

This clonotype appeared many times. The chain combines TRBV4-2 with TRBJ2-5; D unclear. Germline lookup yields CDR1 LGHNA and CDR2 YNFKEQ. CDR3 length: 13 residues. V was cut by 0 bases and J by 5 bases, with 7 bases left in between. The CDR3 DNA is TGTGCCAGCAGCCAAGATTATGACGAGACCCAGTACTTC. The encoded protein is CASSQDYDETQYF.

V and J are TRBV5-1 and TRBJ2-2; TRBD2 agrees at 11 bases. Germline CDR1 is SGHRS and CDR2 is YFSETQ. The CDR3 covers 16 residues. V lost 4 bases, J lost 6 bases, and 8 bases stayed unmatched. The CDR3 sequence: CASSLKPGLAAGELFF. The CDR3 coding sequence is TGCGCCAGCAGCCTAAAACCGGGACTAGCGGCCGGGGAGCTGTTTTTT.

This clonotype has ten or more counts. Mismatch with germline at one junction end may stem from a read error. The CDR3 DNA is TGCGCCAGCAGCTTGCCATCAGACGACCAGTACTTC. It codes for CASSLPSDDQYF. The chain combines TRBV5-1 with TRBJ2-7; D not resolved. Germline loops: CDR1 SGHRS, CDR2 YFSETQ. This CDR3 has 12 residues.

The chain combines TRBV18 with TRBJ2-1, with a weak D call TRBD2 (6 bases). The CDR3 has 15 residues. Trimming took off 3 bases at V and 8 bases at J, with 17 bases between the two ends. The germline gives CDR1 KGHSH, CDR2 LQKENI. The CDR3, as DNA: TGTGCCAGCTCACCGGGTTTTGGGGGGATCGATGAGCAGTTCTTC. Translating gives CASSPGFGGIDEQFF.

This clonotype has ten or more counts. The V and J genes are TRBV12-3 or TRBV12-4 and TRBJ2-3; tentatively, D is TRBD1 or TRBD2 (5 bases each). Trimming removed 5 bases at V and 1 base at J, with 13 bases between. The CDR3 runs to 15 residues. The CDR3 DNA reads TGTGCCAGCAGTAAATATCAGGGACGCACAGATACGCAGTATTTT. Its translation: CASSKYQGRTDTQYF.

The chain has TRBV7-9 and TRBJ2-1, with 9 bases identical to TRBD2. The CDR3 contains 16 residues. The junction had 8 bases not matched to a gene; V was cut back by 0 bases and J by 8 bases. Germline V lookup: CDR1 SEHNR, CDR2 FQNEAQ (reference sequence). The CDR3 nucleotides are TGTGCCAGCAGCTTAGCGTCGCGCGGGGGGGCCCATGAGCAGTTCTTC. Protein product: CASSLASRGGAHEQFF.

This chain links TRBV5-6 with TRBJ1-1; D gene uncertain. Trimming removed 0 bases at V and 8 bases at J, with 14 bases between. The length of the CDR3 is 14 residues. The V gene's germline CDR1 is SGHDT and CDR2 YYEEEE. The CDR3 nucleotides are TGTGCCAGCAGCTTGGTACCAGGCTCCCCAGAAGCTTTCTTT. Protein product: CASSLVPGSPEAFF.

The chain uses TRBV20-1 and TRBJ1-2; D gene uncertain. Per the germline V gene, CDR1 is DFQATT and CDR2 is SNEGSKA (reference sequence). V lost 5 bases, J lost 1 base, and 14 bases lay in between. The CDR3 loop spans 14 amino acids. The DNA for the CDR3 is TGCAGTGCTCTCCAAGGTCCCAGTAACTATGGCTACACCTTC. Its protein product is CSALQGPSNYGYTF.

This rearrangement joins TRBV7-9 to TRBJ2-3; 8 nucleotides agree with TRBD1. CDR3 size: 17 residues. V trimming: 2 bases; J trimming: 2 bases; junction bases outside the gene matches: 9. The V gene's germline CDR1 is SEHNR and CDR2 FQNEAQ (reference sequence). The CDR3 loop is CASSLNVRTGNTDTQYF. In DNA, the CDR3 is TGTGCCAGCAGCTTAAATGTTAGGACAGGGAACACAGATACGCAGTATTTT.

This clonotype was counted at least ten times. The V call is TRBV24-1, the J call TRBJ2-3, with TRBD2 identical over 7 bases. Germline lookup yields CDR1 KGHDR and CDR2 SFDVKD. The CDR3 extends over 17 amino acids. V gave up 1 base and J gave up 2 bases; unmatched junction bases: 8. The CDR3, as DNA: TGTGCCACCAGTGATTTCCCAGGGAGGGGCTCCACAGATACGCAGTATTTT. Residues: CATSDFPGRGSTDTQYF.